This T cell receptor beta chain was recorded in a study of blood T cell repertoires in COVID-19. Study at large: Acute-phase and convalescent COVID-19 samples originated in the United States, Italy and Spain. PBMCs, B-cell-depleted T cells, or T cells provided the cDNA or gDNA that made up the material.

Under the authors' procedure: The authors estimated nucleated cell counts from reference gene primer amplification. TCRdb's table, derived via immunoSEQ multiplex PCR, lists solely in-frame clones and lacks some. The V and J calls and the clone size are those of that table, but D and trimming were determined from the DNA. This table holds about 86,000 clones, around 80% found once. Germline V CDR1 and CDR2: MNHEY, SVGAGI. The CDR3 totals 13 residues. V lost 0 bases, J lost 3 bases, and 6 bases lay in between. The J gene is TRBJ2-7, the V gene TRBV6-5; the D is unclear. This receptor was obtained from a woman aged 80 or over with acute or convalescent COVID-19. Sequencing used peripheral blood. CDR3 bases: TGTGCCAGCAGTTACTCGACGGGCTACGAGCAGTACTTC. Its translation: CASSYSTGYEQYF.